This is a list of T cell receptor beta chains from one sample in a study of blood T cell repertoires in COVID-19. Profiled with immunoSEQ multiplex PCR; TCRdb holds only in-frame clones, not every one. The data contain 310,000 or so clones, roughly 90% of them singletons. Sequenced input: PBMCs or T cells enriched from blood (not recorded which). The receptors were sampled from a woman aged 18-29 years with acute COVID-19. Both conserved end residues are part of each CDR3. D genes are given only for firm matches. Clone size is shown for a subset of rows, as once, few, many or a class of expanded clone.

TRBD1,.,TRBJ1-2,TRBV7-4,CASSPGDRGPYGYTF,TGTGCCAGCAGCCCGGGGGACAGGGGGCCCTATGGCTACACCTTC
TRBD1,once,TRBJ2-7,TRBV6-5,CASRLGDSLNYEQYF,TGTGCCAGCAGGTTAGGGGACAGCCTAAACTACGAGCAGTACTTC
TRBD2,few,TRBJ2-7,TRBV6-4,CASSASGDHYEQYF,TGTGCCAGCAGTGCTAGCGGGGACCACTACGAGCAGTACTTC
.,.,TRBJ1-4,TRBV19,CASTETATNEKLFF,TGTGCCAGTACCGAGACAGCAACTAATGAAAAACTGTTTTTT
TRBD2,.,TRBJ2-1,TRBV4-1,CASSQDPFRLASYNEQFF,TGCGCCAGCAGCCAAGACCCCTTTCGACTAGCGTCCTACAATGAGCAGTTCTTC
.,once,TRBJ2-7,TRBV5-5,CASSLTAGGGSYEQYF,TGTGCCAGCAGCTTGACGGCCGGAGGTGGGTCCTACGAGCAGTACTTC
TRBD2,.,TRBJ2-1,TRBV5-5,CASSSGLAGAGEQFF,TGTGCCAGCAGCTCAGGACTAGCGGGAGCTGGAGAGCAGTTCTTC
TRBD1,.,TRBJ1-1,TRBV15,CATSRPARQGNTEAFF,TGTGCCACCAGCAGACCGGCCAGACAGGGGAACACTGAAGCTTTCTTT
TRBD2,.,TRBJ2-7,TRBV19,CASRTSGRQGEQYF,TGTGCCAGTCGGACTAGCGGGAGACAAGGCGAGCAGTACTTC
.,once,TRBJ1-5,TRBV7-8,CASSPRVPLGNQPQHF,TGTGCCAGCAGCCCGAGGGTGCCCCTTGGCAATCAGCCCCAGCATTTT
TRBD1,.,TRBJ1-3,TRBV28,CASSAGGASPGNTIYF,TGTGCCAGCAGCGCAGGGGGCGCTTCACCTGGAAACACCATATATTTT
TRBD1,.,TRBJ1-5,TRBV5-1,CASRPGQGNQPQHF,TGCGCCAGCAGACCGGGACAGGGCAATCAGCCCCAGCATTTT
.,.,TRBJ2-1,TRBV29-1,CSVALAIEQFF,TGCAGCGTAGCGCTAGCGATTGAGCAGTTCTTC
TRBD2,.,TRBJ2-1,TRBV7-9,CASIGLAHNEQFF,TGTGCCAGCATAGGACTAGCGCACAATGAGCAGTTCTTC
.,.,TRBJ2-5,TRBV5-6,CASQDFLLSQETQYF,TGTGCCAGCCAGGACTTCCTCCTCAGCCAGGAGACCCAGTACTTC
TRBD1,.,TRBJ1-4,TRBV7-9,CASSSTGEKEKLFF,TGTGCCAGCAGCTCCACAGGGGAGAAGGAAAAACTGTTTTTT
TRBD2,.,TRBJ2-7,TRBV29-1,CSARTSGRNNEQYF,TGCAGCGCAAGGACTAGCGGGAGGAACAACGAGCAGTACTTC
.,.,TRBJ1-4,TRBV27,CASSSRSGATNEKLFF,TGTGCCAGCAGTTCCCGATCAGGGGCAACTAATGAAAAACTGTTTTTT
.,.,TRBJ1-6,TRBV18,CASSPSVENSPLHF,TGTGCCAGCTCACCATCCGTAGAAAATTCACCCCTCCACTTT
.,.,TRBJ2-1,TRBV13,CASSLGGSVNEQFF,TGTGCCAGCAGCTTGGGGGGATCTGTGAATGAGCAGTTCTTC
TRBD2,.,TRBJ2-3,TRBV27,CASSLSQAGLAGGNTQYF,TGTGCCAGCAGTTTATCTCAAGCCGGACTAGCGGGAGGGAATACGCAGTATTTT
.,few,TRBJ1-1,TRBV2,CASNSGLHTEAFF,TGTGCCAGCAACTCGGGTTTGCACACTGAAGCTTTCTTT
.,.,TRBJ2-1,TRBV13,CASRRPGLRNEQFF,TGTGCCAGCAGACGGCCGGGACTCCGCAATGAGCAGTTCTTC
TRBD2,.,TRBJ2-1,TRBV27,CATRTSGTYNEQFF,TGTGCCACCCGGACTAGCGGGACCTACAATGAGCAGTTCTTC
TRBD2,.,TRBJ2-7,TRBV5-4,CASSVLAGVAYEQYF,TGTGCCAGCAGCGTACTAGCGGGAGTGGCCTACGAGCAGTACTTC